The present T cell receptor (beta chain) was sequenced within a study of response to subunit inactivated influenza vaccine. This clonotype was seen at least ten times. In TCRdb, the RT-PCR reads were re-called with MiXCR into one record per CDR3 protein. The sample lists under 200,000 distinct CDR3 sequences; approximately 10% were seen once. Germline-derived CDR1 and CDR2 are SGHRS and YFSETQ. The CDR3 loop spans 14 amino acids. Trimming shortened V by 0 bases and J by 4 bases, and 8 bases separated the two germline ends. The sequence was obtained from a man aged 50 to 60 who received an inactivated influenza vaccine. V usage is TRBV5-1 and J usage is TRBJ1-3; the D is unclear. The material was non-naive T cells sorted from PBMCs, obtained more than 35 days after vaccination. This chain's CDR3 is CASSLAGYGNTIYF. The DNA of the CDR3 is TGCGCCAGCAGCTTGGCTGGGTACGGAAACACCATATATTTT.